These 32 T cell receptor beta chains originate from one sample sequenced in a study of CD8+CD57+ T cells in acquired aplastic anemia. Genomic DNA constituted the template upon which TCR beta VDJ and CDR3 profiling was performed. A single record per CDR3 protein comes from TCRdb applying MiXCR to the reads. The profile shows some 220,000 distinct CDR3 sequences, 34% of them singletons. Sequenced material: sorted CD4+, CD8+, or CD8+CD57+ T cells (not recorded which) from PBMCs. Every receptor here comes from a human donor in good health, serving as a control.

The gene calls are TRBV7-9 and TRBJ2-3; D is possibly TRBD2 (5 bases). The CDR3 totals 13 residues. Trimming pared 8 bases from V and 6 bases from J, leaving 15 bases between. Looked up from germline, CDR1 is SEHNR and CDR2 is FQNEAQ (reference sequence). The CDR3 here is CASSQPGWDTQYF. The CDR3 bases are TGTGCCAGCTCCCAGCCGGGATGGGATACGCAGTATTTT. The complete variable domain, with remaining parts taken from reference TRBV7-9 and TRBJ2-3, reads DTGVSQNPRHKITKRGQNVTFRCDPISEHNRLYWYRQTLGQGPEFLTYFQNEAQLEKSRLLSDRFSAERPKGSFSTLEIQRTEQGDSAMYLCASSQPGWDTQYFGPGTRLTVL.

This clonotype occurred a few times. The rearrangement uses TRBV13 and TRBJ2-1; 15 bases match TRBD2. V gave up 0 bases and J gave up 6 bases; unmatched junction bases: 0. The CDR3 is made up of 16 amino acids. Germline CDR1 PRHDT, CDR2 FYEKMQ (reference sequence). The CDR3 DNA reads as TGTGCCAGCAGCTTAGGGGGACTAGCGGGGGGCAATGAGCAGTTCTTC. Its protein is CASSLGGLAGGNEQFF.

This clonotype has a handful of counts. The chain recombines TRBV12-3 or TRBV12-4 with TRBJ2-3, with TRBD2 matching 8 bases. J was trimmed by 5 bases and V by 1 base; bases with no gene match: 2. The CDR3 covers 14 residues. CDR3 in DNA: TGTGCCAGCAGTTTAGTCCGGGGGGGAGATACGCAGTATTTT. It codes for CASSLVRGGDTQYF.

V gene TRBV25-1 combines with J gene TRBJ1-3; D remains unclear. CDR3 length: 14 amino acids. The ends were cut back, 4 bases at V and 0 bases at J, with 7 bases in the middle. Germline V CDR1 and CDR2: MGHDK, SYGVNS. The CDR3 DNA reads TGTGCCAGCAGTGGCGCCGCCTCTGGAAACACCATATATTTT. Protein sequence: CASSGAASGNTIYF.

Points on this clonotype: This may arise from a read error, as a much more abundant clone is one base away. V usage is TRBV3-1 and J usage is TRBJ2-7; 7 bases align to TRBD1. The CDR3 totals 14 residues. Losses at the gene ends were 4 bases for V and 3 bases for J; bases not matched to a gene: 6. The germline gives CDR1 LGHDT, CDR2 YNNKEL (reference sequence). In DNA, the CDR3 is TGTGCCAGCAGCCGGACAGGACCTGACTACGAGCAGTACTTC. Translation: CASSRTGPDYEQYF.

This clonotype was observed a few times. The chain links TRBV15 to TRBJ1-6; D uncertain. CDR1 LNHNV and CDR2 YYDKDF come from the germline V gene (reference sequence). The CDR3 consists of 14 residues. Between the trimmed V and J ends, which lost 4 bases and 10 bases, there was a span of 14 bases. This chain's CDR3 is CATSNPGRFSPLHF. The DNA for the CDR3 is TGTGCCACCAGCAATCCCGGGAGATTCTCACCCCTCCACTTT. Full variable domain (rest looked up from reference TRBV15 and TRBJ1-6): DAMVIQNPRYQVTQFGKPVTLSCSQTLNHNVMYWYQQKSSQAPKLLFHYYDKDFNNEADTPDNFQSRRPNTSFCFLDIRSPGLGDTAMYLCATSNPGRFSPLHFGNGTRLTVT.

This clonotype was seen ten or more times. The rearrangement joins TRBV11-3 to TRBJ1-2; D is unresolved. With 3 bases removed from V and 0 bases from J, the gap between germline ends came to 8 bases. The CDR3 is 14 residues long. Germline V lookup: CDR1 SGHNT, CDR2 YENEEA. The CDR3 region has the DNA TGTGCCAGCAGCTTGCGTTCGGCTAACTATGGCTACACCTTC. This gives the protein CASSLRSANYGYTF.

As concerns this clonotype: The CDR3 carries no conserved terminal phenylalanine or tryptophan, so it likely arises from a read error. The chain uses TRBV20-1 and TRBJ1-1; no definite D call. Trimming shortened V by 2 bases and J by 5 bases, and 6 bases separated the two germline ends. From germline, CDR1 is DFQATT and CDR2 SNEGSKA (reference sequence). The CDR3 covers 11 residues. The CDR3 reads CSARSATEAFL. The DNA for the CDR3 is TGCAGTGCTAGATCCGCAACTGAAGCTTTCCTT.

J is TRBJ2-3 and V is TRBV15; the D gene is possibly TRBD2 (6 bases). V lost 3 bases and J lost 3, with 13 bases in between. This CDR3 comprises 15 residues. Germline loops: CDR1 LNHNV, CDR2 YYDKDF (reference sequence). The CDR3 DNA follows: TGTGCCACCAGCAGCCCCAGGGCGGGGACAGATACGCAGTATTTT. As protein: CATSSPRAGTDTQYF.

This clonotype has a handful of counts. The chain has TRBV5-5 and TRBJ1-5, with 8 bases that match TRBD1. After removal of 4 bases from V and 7 bases from J, the junction contained 13 bases not matched to a gene. This CDR3 spans 16 amino acids. Looked up from germline, CDR1 is SGHKS and CDR2 is YYEKEE (reference sequence). DNA for the CDR3: TGTGCCAGCAGCGCCGCCCCAGGGGGCGCGGACCAGCCCCAGCATTTT. Its protein product is CASSAAPGGADQPQHF.

This clonotype was seen at least ten times. The V gene is TRBV2, the J gene TRBJ2-1; weak D call: TRBD1 (6 bases). The germline V gene encodes CDR1 SNHLY and CDR2 FYNNEI. V gave up 6 bases and J gave up 4 bases, with 13 bases separating them. There are 14 residues in the CDR3. For the CDR3, the DNA is TGTGCCAGCAGCCAACTAACAGGGTACAATGAGCAGTTCTTC. It translates to CASSQLTGYNEQFF.

This clonotype was seen many times. V gene TRBV20-1 combines with J gene TRBJ2-1; a weak D match, TRBD2 (5 bases). Trimming took off 0 bases at V and 5 bases at J, with 17 bases between the two ends. Germline V gives CDR1 DFQATT, CDR2 SNEGSKA (reference sequence). The CDR3 is made up of 16 amino acids. The CDR3 spells CSARDSKLVSNNEQFF. CDR3 DNA sequence: TGCAGTGCTAGAGATAGTAAACTAGTCAGTAACAATGAGCAGTTCTTC.

In its sample, this clonotype was seen a few times. The chain couples TRBV6-2 or TRBV6-3 to TRBJ1-4; D gene ambiguous. Germline V gene data show CDR1 as MNHEY and CDR2 as SVGEGT. CDR3 size: 20 residues. V lost 2 bases, J lost 0 bases, and 22 bases lay in between. The CDR3 nucleotides are TGTGCCAGCAGTTACGAGTGGTGGTTTGGGGTAAACGCAACTAATGAAAAACTGTTTTTT. Translating it yields CASSYEWWFGVNATNEKLFF.

Points on this clonotype: Being one base from a much bigger clone, this may be a read error. The chain has TRBV7-2 and TRBJ2-7; 11 nucleotides match TRBD2. Germline V gene data show CDR1 as SGHTA and CDR2 as FQGNSA. CDR3 size: 14 residues. CDR3: CASREPGLADERYF. For the CDR3, the DNA is TGTGCCAGCAGGGAACCGGGACTAGCGGACGAGCGGTACTTC.

This clonotype was seen more than once but under ten times. This chain uses TRBV5-4 with TRBJ2-1; D possibly corresponds to TRBD2 (5 bases). V was cut by 0 bases and J by 10 bases, with 11 bases left in between. The germline gives CDR1 SGHNT, CDR2 YYREEE (reference sequence). The CDR3 is 13 residues long. DNA of the CDR3: TGTGCCAGCAGCTTGGGAGGGCGGTTCGAGCAGTTCTTC. It specifies CASSLGGRFEQFF.

This clonotype was seen a few times. J is TRBJ2-1 and V is TRBV18, with D perhaps matching TRBD1 (5 bases). CDR3 length: 11 amino acids. V lost 3 bases and J lost 12, with 9 bases in between. CDR1 and CDR2 from the germline V gene are KGHSH and LQKENI. For the CDR3, the DNA is TGTGCCAGCTCACCCCAGGGTAGGCAGTTCTTC. Protein product: CASSPQGRQFF. Filled out from reference TRBV18 and TRBJ2-1, the complete variable domain reads NAGVMQNPRHLVRRRGQEARLRCSPMKGHSHVYWYRQLPEEGLKFMVYLQKENIIDESGMPKERFSAEFPKEGPSILRIQQVVRGDSAAYFCASSPQGRQFFGPGTRLTVL.

This chain uses TRBV6-1 with TRBJ1-1; D gene uncertain. Trimming cost V 7 bases and J 0 bases, with 9 bases left between them. CDR1 is MNHNS, CDR2 SASEGT, per germline. The CDR3 is made up of 13 amino acids. CDR3 sequence: CASIRVVNTEAFF. CDR3 in DNA: TGTGCCAGCATCCGGGTGGTGAACACTGAAGCTTTCTTT.

This chain connects TRBV6-1 to TRBJ1-2, with TRBD1 as a possible D gene (5 bases). The CDR3 loop spans 14 amino acids. The germline gives CDR1 MNHNS, CDR2 SASEGT. Trimming removed 2 bases at V and 1 base at J, with 8 bases between. CDR3 nucleotides: TGTGCCAGCAGTGAATGGGACGATAACTATGGCTACACCTTC. Protein sequence: CASSEWDDNYGYTF.

This clonotype was seen only a few times. The chain combines TRBV11-2 with TRBJ2-2, with D possibly TRBD1 on 6 matching bases. CDR3 size: 18 residues. V shed 4 bases and J shed 4 bases, with 22 bases lying between them. Germline V gives CDR1 SGHAT, CDR2 FQNNGV. The CDR3 DNA reads TGTGCCAGCAGCTCGCAGCCTCACACAGGGTTGGGCACCGGGGAGCTGTTTTTT. It is translated as CASSSQPHTGLGTGELFF.

V usage is TRBV10-3 and J usage is TRBJ1-2, with D unclear. From germline, CDR1 is ENHRY and CDR2 SYGVKD. V dropped 10 bases and J dropped 8 bases, with 20 bases sitting between them. CDR3 length: 13 residues. The CDR3 reads CASSQSDRRGYTF. CDR3 nucleotides: TGTGCCAGCAGCCAATCAGACCGACGGGGCTACACCTTC.

The table lists this clonotype with a few counts. This chain joins TRBV7-9 and TRBJ2-5; D is ambiguous. CDR3 length: 13 residues. Between the trimmed V and J ends, which lost 5 bases and 7 bases, there was a span of 14 bases. Germline CDR1 SEHNR, CDR2 FQNEAQ (reference sequence). In DNA, the CDR3 is TGTGCCAGCAGCCCAGAACCCCCCCGGACCCAGTACTTC. It encodes CASSPEPPRTQYF.

This chain connects TRBV20-1 to TRBJ2-1; TRBD1 might be the D (5 bases). The CDR3 is made up of 16 amino acids. CDR1 and CDR2 from the germline V gene are DFQATT and SNEGSKA (reference sequence). V lost 6 bases to trimming and J lost 3 bases, with 21 bases between them. For the CDR3, the DNA is TGCAGTGCACCCTCCAGGGTAGCTCTTGTCTACAATGAGCAGTTCTTC. Translating it yields CSAPSRVALVYNEQFF.

This clonotype has a handful of counts. This may stem from a read error, because a much larger clone lies one nucleotide away. The V and J genes are TRBV7-9 and TRBJ1-2; D is possibly TRBD1 (6 bases). The V and J ends lost 5 bases and 7 bases respectively, with 20 bases between them. CDR1 SEHNR and CDR2 FQNEAQ come from the germline V gene (reference sequence). This CDR3 region has 15 residues. The CDR3 sequence is CASSHSDARGCGYTF. As DNA, the CDR3 is TGTGCCAGCAGCCATAGCGACGCCAGGGGCTGTGGCTACACCTTC.

The genes are TRBV7-3 and TRBJ2-1; 14 positions match TRBD2. CDR1 and CDR2 from the germline V gene are SGHTA and FQGTGA. This CDR3 is 17 amino acids long. V shed 5 bases, J shed 3 bases, and the junction held 6 bases outside the gene matches. The CDR3 nucleotides are TGTGCCAGCAGCCCGGGACTAGCGGGAGCTCTCTACAATGAGCAGTTCTTC. Its translation is CASSPGLAGALYNEQFF.

This clonotype has just a few counts. The CDR3 coding sequence is TGTGCCAGCAGCCCACCCGGACAGCCAGGGGCCAACGTCCTGACTTTC. This codes for CASSPPGQPGANVLTF. V and J are TRBV14 and TRBJ2-6; tentative D call: TRBD1 (6 bases). The germline V and J ends were trimmed by 4 bases and 4 bases, with 14 bases remaining between them. Germline CDR1 reads SGHDN; CDR2 reads FVKESK. The CDR3 runs 16 residues.

The chain recombines TRBV30 with TRBJ2-1, with 7 bases that match TRBD1. V lost 0 bases to trimming and J lost 6 bases; unmatched junction nucleotides: 11. The length of the CDR3 is 16 residues. Germline V lookup: CDR1 GTSNPN, CDR2 SVGIG (reference sequence). CDR3 residues: CAWSVLGRGIGNEQFF. CDR3 sequence (DNA): TGTGCCTGGAGTGTACTGGGCAGGGGGATCGGCAATGAGCAGTTCTTC. Full variable domain (outside the CDR3, taken from reference TRBV30 and TRBJ2-1): SQTIHQWPATLVQPVGSPLSLECTVEGTSNPNLYWYRQAAGRGLQLLFYSVGIGQISSEVPQNLSASRPQDRQFILSSKKLLLSDSGFYLCAWSVLGRGIGNEQFFGPGTRLTVL.

This clonotype was seen at least ten times. The V call is TRBV19, the J call TRBJ2-7, with 7 bases aligning to TRBD1. Germline V CDR1 and CDR2: LNHDA, SQIVND (reference sequence). V trimming: 5 bases; J trimming: 6 bases; junction bases outside the gene matches: 10. This CDR3 contains 14 residues. Here the CDR3 reads CASSPEGATGEQYF. In nucleotides, the CDR3 is TGTGCCAGTAGTCCCGAGGGGGCAACCGGCGAGCAGTACTTC.

About this clonotype itself: This may be a read error, as it is one base from a much larger clone. The J gene is TRBJ2-1, the V gene TRBV6-4, with D possibly matching TRBD1 (5 bases). This CDR3 has 14 amino acids. Germline-derived CDR1 and CDR2 are MRHNA and SNTAGT. V dropped 0 bases and J dropped 10 bases, with 13 bases sitting between them. The CDR3 nucleotides read TGTGCCAGCAGTGACTCTACCCAGGGCCACGAGCAGTTCTTC. It specifies CASSDSTQGHEQFF.

The chain joins TRBV5-5 to TRBJ2-7; 9 nucleotides line up with TRBD1. CDR1 and CDR2 from the germline V gene are SGHKS and YYEKEE (reference sequence). The J segment lost 6 bases and the V segment lost 1 base, leaving 11 bases of the junction unmatched. CDR3 length equals 16 residues. The CDR3 DNA reads as TGTGCCAGCAGCTTGATTCTGGGGACAGGGTCGCCCGAGCAGTACTTC. It translates to CASSLILGTGSPEQYF.

On this clonotype: The junction shows a germline mismatch at one end, possibly a read error. This chain connects TRBV6-2 or TRBV6-3 to TRBJ1-6; D remains ambiguous. This CDR3 has 19 amino acids. The germline CDR1 and CDR2 sequences are MNHEY and SVGEGT. The CDR3 region is CAISYQALPKSSYNSPLHF. In nucleotides, the CDR3 is TGTGCCATCAGTTACCAGGCTCTGCCAAAGAGCTCCTATAATTCACCCCTCCACTTT.

Many counts were recorded for this clonotype. The chain couples TRBV20-1 to TRBJ1-1; no firm D call. This CDR3 has 12 residues. In germline, CDR1 is DFQATT, CDR2 SNEGSKA (reference sequence). V was clipped by 3 bases and J by 1 base, with 6 bases between them. The CDR3: CSASLRNTEAFF. For the CDR3, the DNA is TGCAGTGCTAGCTTGAGGAACACTGAAGCTTTCTTT.

The chain employs TRBV9 and TRBJ1-1; unclear D gene. In germline, CDR1 is SGDLS, CDR2 YYNGEE. V lost 0 bases, J lost 11 bases, and 23 bases lay in between. The CDR3 totals 16 residues. The CDR3: CASSVVAFSFGLRAFF. Here the CDR3 DNA reads TGTGCCAGCAGCGTAGTGGCGTTTTCGTTTGGTCTTCGGGCTTTCTTT.